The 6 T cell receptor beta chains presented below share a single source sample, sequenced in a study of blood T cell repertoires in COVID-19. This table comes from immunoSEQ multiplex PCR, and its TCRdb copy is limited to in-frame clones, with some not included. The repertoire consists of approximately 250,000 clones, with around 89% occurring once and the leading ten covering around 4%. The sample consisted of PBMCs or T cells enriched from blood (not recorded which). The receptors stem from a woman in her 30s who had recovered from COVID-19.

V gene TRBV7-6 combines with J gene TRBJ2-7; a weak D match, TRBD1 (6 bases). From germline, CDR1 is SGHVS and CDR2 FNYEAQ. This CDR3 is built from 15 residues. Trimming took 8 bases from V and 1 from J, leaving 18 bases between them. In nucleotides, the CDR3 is TGTGCCAGCGCTAGAACCGGGACAAGGTCCTACGAGCAGTACTTC. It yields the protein CASARTGTRSYEQYF.

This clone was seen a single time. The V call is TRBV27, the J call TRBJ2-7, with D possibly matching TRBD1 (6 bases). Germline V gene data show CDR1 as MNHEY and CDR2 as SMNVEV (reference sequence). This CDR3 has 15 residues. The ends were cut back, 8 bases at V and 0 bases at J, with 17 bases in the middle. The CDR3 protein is CASGGQGLPSYEQYF. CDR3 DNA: TGTGCCAGCGGGGGCCAGGGCCTGCCCTCCTACGAGCAGTACTTC.

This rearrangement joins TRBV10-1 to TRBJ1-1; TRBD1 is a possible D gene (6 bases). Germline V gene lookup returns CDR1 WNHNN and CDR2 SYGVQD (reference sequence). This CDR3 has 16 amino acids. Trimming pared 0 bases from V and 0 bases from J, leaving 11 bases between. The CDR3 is CASSESKNRVNTEAFF. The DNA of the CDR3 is TGCGCCAGCAGTGAGTCGAAAAACAGGGTGAACACTGAAGCTTTCTTT.

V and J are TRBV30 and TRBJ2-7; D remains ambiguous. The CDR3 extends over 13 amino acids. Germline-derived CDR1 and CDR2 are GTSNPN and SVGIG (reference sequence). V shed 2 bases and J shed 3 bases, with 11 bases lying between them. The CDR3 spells CAWSPGFLYEQYF. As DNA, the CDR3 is TGTGCCTGGAGTCCCGGGTTCCTCTACGAGCAGTACTTC.

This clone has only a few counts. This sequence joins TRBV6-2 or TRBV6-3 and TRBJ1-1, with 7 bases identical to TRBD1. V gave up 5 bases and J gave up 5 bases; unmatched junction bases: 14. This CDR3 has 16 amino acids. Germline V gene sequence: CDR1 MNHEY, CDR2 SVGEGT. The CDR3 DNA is TGTGCCAGCAGTCACTGGGACAGAAAGGCGGGGACTGAAGCTTTCTTT. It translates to CASSHWDRKAGTEAFF.

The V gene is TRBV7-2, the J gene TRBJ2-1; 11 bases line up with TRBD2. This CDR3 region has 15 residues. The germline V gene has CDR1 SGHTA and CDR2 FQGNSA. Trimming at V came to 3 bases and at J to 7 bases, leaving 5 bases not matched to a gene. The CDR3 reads CASSLRTSGLNEQFF. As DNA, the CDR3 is TGTGCCAGCAGCTTGCGGACTAGCGGGTTGAATGAGCAGTTCTTC.